This TCR beta chain was profiled in a study of T-cell reconstitution after alpha-beta-depleted transplantation in children. This clonotype showed up just a few times. As yet, its antigen is unknown. The study, taken as a whole, reports: Where some patients showed high TCRbeta diversity at day 60, it came from recipient T cells and thymic progenitors that had survived. After one year, T-cell counts and TCRbeta diversity mostly came from new T cells.

This CDR3 region has 16 residues. The germline V and J ends were trimmed by 7 bases and 0 bases, with 13 bases remaining between them. The germline V gene has CDR1 MNHNS and CDR2 SASEGT. The TCRbeta library was prepared with unique molecular identifiers. TCRdb used MiXCR to reprocess the PCR reads, holding one entry per CDR3 protein. The top ten clones hold 25% to 35% of a sample with around 420,000 distinct CDR3 sequences, roughly 16% of them seen once. Sample: PBMCs, mostly from graft donor cells, taken 360 days after TCRalphabeta/CD19-depleted stem cell transplant. This sequence was found in a boy younger than two who had a stem cell transplant for Wiskott-Aldrich syndrome, so the T cells may come from the graft donor. The chain joins TRBV6-1 to TRBJ1-6, with D perhaps matching TRBD1 (5 bases). The DNA for the CDR3 is TGTGCCAGCATAGACAGAAAACGCTCCTATAATTCACCCCTCCACTTT. This gives the protein CASIDRKRSYNSPLHF.